Each of the 20 T cell receptor beta chains below was sequenced from the same sample in a study of shared clonotypes between healthy human individuals. It was CD45RO-negative cells, positively selected for CCR7, that made up naive CD8 cells, with terminally differentiated effector memory CD45RA+ cells excluded. Sequenced by immunoSEQ multiplex PCR; TCRdb stores in-frame clones only, minus some. Among over 800,000 clones listed, around 93% were seen once. Sequences were obtained from naive CD8+ T cells sorted from blood. These receptors were obtained from a man aged 30 to 45 in good health.

The rearrangement links TRBV21-1 to TRBJ2-2; the table's D call of TRBD1 was not tested on the DNA. TRBV21-1 is an annotated pseudogene. CDR3 length: 14 amino acids. This CDR3 is CASSKGQGTGELFF. The CDR3 bases are TGTGCCAGCAGCAAAGGACAGGGTACGGGGGAGCTGTTTTTT.

The chain recombines TRBV2 with TRBJ2-1; 8 nucleotides line up with TRBD2. This CDR3 contains 15 residues. Per germline, CDR1 SNHLY and CDR2 FYNNEI. Trimming removed 4 bases from V and 4 bases from J; junction bases left unmatched: 6. In nucleotides, the CDR3 is TGTGCCAGCAGTGGGGTTAGCGGGACTTACAATGAGCAGTTCTTC. It codes for CASSGVSGTYNEQFF. Based on the CDR3 plus reference TRBV2 and TRBJ2-1, the full variable domain is EPEVTQTPSHQVTQMGQEVILRCVPISNHLYFYWYRQILGQKVEFLVSFYNNEISEKSEIFDDQFSVERPDGSNFTLKIRSTKLEDSAMYFCASSGVSGTYNEQFFGPGTRLTVL.

The chain is built from TRBV7-8 and TRBJ2-2; TRBD1 matches at 9 bases. This CDR3 contains 17 residues. Germline CDR1 and CDR2: SGHVS and FQNEAQ. J lost 0 bases, V lost 3 bases, and 5 bases had no gene match. CDR3 residues: CASSFPRQGANTGELFF. CDR3 in DNA: TGTGCCAGCAGCTTTCCTCGACAGGGGGCGAACACCGGGGAGCTGTTTTTT.

Worth noting for this clone: Compared with germline, one end of the junction differs, possibly owing to a read error. The genes are TRBV7-7 and TRBJ2-3; D possibly matches TRBD1 or TRBD2 (5 bases each). CDR1 is SSHAT, CDR2 FNYEAQ, per germline (reference sequence). The CDR3 has 13 residues. CDR3 sequence reads: CASSSGPPDTQYF. The CDR3 coding sequence is TGTGCTAGCAGCTCGGGGCCACCAGATACGCAGTATTTT. Variable domain in full (rest from reference TRBV7-7 and TRBJ2-3): GAGVSQSPRYKVTKRGQDVTLRCDPISSHATLYWYQQALGQGPEFLTYFNYEAQPDKSGLPSDRFSAERPEGSISTLTIQRTEQRDSAMYRCASSSGPPDTQYFGPGTRLTVL.

The chain links TRBV5-6 to TRBJ2-7; D uncertain. Germline loops: CDR1 SGHDT, CDR2 YYEEEE. This CDR3 comprises 13 residues. Trimming shortened V by 1 base and J by 3 bases, and 8 bases separated the two germline ends. The CDR3 nucleotides read TGTGCCAGCAGCTTGCAGGCGAACTACGAGCAGTACTTC. Protein sequence: CASSLQANYEQYF.

The V call is TRBV7-9, the J call TRBJ2-5, with unresolved D. The length of the CDR3 is 15 residues. With 2 bases removed from V and 4 bases from J, the gap between germline ends came to 14 bases. Germline CDR1 and CDR2: SEHNR and FQNEAQ (reference sequence). This CDR3 reads CASSLIFERSETQYF. The CDR3 coding sequence is TGTGCCAGCAGCTTAATCTTTGAGAGGTCAGAGACCCAGTACTTC. Supplemented by reference TRBV7-9 and TRBJ2-5, the full variable domain reads DTGVSQNPRHKITKRGQNVTFRCDPISEHNRLYWYRQTLGQGPEFLTYFQNEAQLEKSRLLSDRFSAERPKGSFSTLEIQRTEQGDSAMYLCASSLIFERSETQYFGPGTRLLVL.

The V call is TRBV27, the J call TRBJ2-7, with 7 bases fitting TRBD1. CDR1 and CDR2 from the germline V gene are MNHEY and SMNVEV (reference sequence). This CDR3 spans 16 amino acids. V dropped 4 bases and J dropped 2; count of bases not matched to a gene: 11. The CDR3 DNA reads TGTGCCAGCAGTTCCCTAAGCTCAGGGGGAACCTACGAGCAGTACTTC. Translated: CASSSLSSGGTYEQYF.

This chain uses TRBV7-2 with TRBJ2-7; weak D call: TRBD2 (5 bases). The CDR3 is 12 amino acids. Germline loops: CDR1 SGHTA, CDR2 FQGNSA. Trimming stripped 5 bases from V and 3 bases from J, with 8 bases between. CDR3 nucleotides: TGTGCCAGCAGCACCCGGGGCTACGAGCAGTACTTC. This codes for CASSTRGYEQYF.

The V and J genes are TRBV6-1 and TRBJ2-7; D gene uncertain. There are 15 residues in the CDR3. CDR1 and CDR2 from the germline V gene are MNHNS and SASEGT. The V gene lost 1 base and the J gene lost 3 bases, with 13 bases spanning the gap. CDR3 sequence reads: CASSEETDPGYEQYF. For the CDR3, the DNA is TGTGCCAGCAGTGAAGAAACCGATCCAGGCTACGAGCAGTACTTC.

This chain joins TRBV7-4 and TRBJ2-7, with 10 bases fitting TRBD1. Germline V CDR1 and CDR2: SGHVT, SQSDAQ. V was pared by 5 bases and J by 4 bases, with 8 bases of the junction left unmatched. This CDR3 is 15 amino acids long. CDR3 nucleotides: TGTGCCAGCAGCACTGGGACAGGGGCGCTTTACGAGCAGTACTTC. Translating gives CASSTGTGALYEQYF.

This clone appeared a few times. This chain links TRBV28 with TRBJ1-2, with D perhaps TRBD1 (5 bases). The V gene lost 8 bases and the J gene lost 4 bases, with 23 bases spanning the gap. This CDR3 region has 16 residues. Germline CDR1 reads MDHEN; CDR2 reads SYDVKM. DNA for the CDR3: TGTGCCAGCTCGGGCAGGGCGAGCCCGACCATCTATGGCTACACCTTC. This encodes CASSGRASPTIYGYTF.

The gene calls are TRBV28 and TRBJ2-7; 10 positions match TRBD2. The CDR3 is 16 residues long. Per germline, CDR1 MDHEN and CDR2 SYDVKM. With V trimmed by 2 bases and J by 2 bases, 6 bases remained unmatched. The CDR3 DNA reads as TGTGCCAGCAGTTTAGAGCGGGAGGGCATTACCTACGAGCAGTACTTC. Its protein is CASSLEREGITYEQYF. Using reference TRBV28 and TRBJ2-7 for the parts outside the CDR3, the full variable domain is DVKVTQSSRYLVKRTGEKVFLECVQDMDHENMFWYRQDPGLGLRLIYFSYDVKMKEKGDIPEGYSVSREKKERFSLILESASTNQTSMYLCASSLEREGITYEQYFGPGTRLTVT.

In DNA form, the CDR3 reads TGTGCCAGCAGCTTCATGGGGGTGTACAATGAGCAGTTCTTC. Translating it yields CASSFMGVYNEQFF. This rearrangement joins TRBV7-9 to TRBJ2-1, with D perhaps assigned TRBD1 or TRBD2 (5 bases each). V was cut by 3 bases and J by 4 bases, with 10 bases left in between. Germline-derived CDR1 and CDR2 are SEHNR and FQNEAQ (reference sequence). The CDR3 has 14 amino acids.

The V and J genes are TRBV15 and TRBJ2-7; 15 nucleotides agree with TRBD2. This CDR3 region has 17 residues. J lost 4 bases, V lost 0 bases, and 4 bases had no gene match. Germline CDR1 reads LNHNV; CDR2 reads YYDKDF (reference sequence). The CDR3 sequence is CATSRERGTSGRYEQYF. CDR3 nucleotides: TGTGCCACCAGCAGAGAAAGAGGGACTAGCGGGAGGTACGAGCAGTACTTC.

V gene TRBV5-4 combines with J gene TRBJ2-1; 8 positions agree with TRBD2. The CDR3 is 15 amino acids. After removal of 1 base from V and 6 bases from J, the junction contained 6 bases not matched to a gene. Germline V gene data show CDR1 as SGHNT and CDR2 as YYREEE (reference sequence). In DNA form, the CDR3 reads TGTGCCAGCAGCTTGCGGCGGGAGGTCCGCAATGAGCAGTTCTTC. This gives the protein CASSLRREVRNEQFF.

About this clone itself: Different DNA sequences within this sample yield the same CDR3. CDR3 DNA: TGCGCCAGCAGCCCAGATAGCTACAATGAGCAGTTCTTC. Protein product: CASSPDSYNEQFF. The gene calls are TRBV4-1 and TRBJ2-1; no reliable D call. This CDR3 has 13 amino acids. Germline V gene sequence: CDR1 MGHRA, CDR2 YSYEKL. V lost 4 bases to trimming and J lost 3 bases, with 7 bases between them.

The chain has TRBV29-1 and TRBJ1-3; 9 nucleotides agree with TRBD1. Germline-derived CDR1 and CDR2 are SQVTM and ANQGSEA. J gave up 3 bases and V 0 bases, and 12 bases lay outside the gene matches. The CDR3 runs 18 residues. CDR3 residues: CSVEDRDREDRLGNTIYF. CDR3 nucleotides: TGCAGCGTTGAAGATCGGGACAGGGAGGACAGACTTGGAAACACCATATATTTT.

The chain is built from TRBV4-1 and TRBJ1-3, with D hard to call. The ends were cut back, 0 bases at V and 0 bases at J, with 6 bases in the middle. Per germline, CDR1 MGHRA and CDR2 YSYEKL. This CDR3 has 15 amino acids. The CDR3 bases are TGCGCCAGCAGCCAAGAATTAAGCTCTGGAAACACCATATATTTT. This sequence encodes CASSQELSSGNTIYF.

V usage is TRBV5-1 and J usage is TRBJ2-7; D remains ambiguous. Germline V gene lookup returns CDR1 SGHRS and CDR2 YFSETQ. The CDR3 is made up of 12 amino acids. Trimming removed 7 bases at V and 6 bases at J, with 14 bases between. This CDR3 reads CASHTANTEQYF. Here the CDR3 DNA reads TGCGCCAGCCACACCGCTAATACCGAGCAGTACTTC.

The chain couples TRBV7-9 to TRBJ1-5; weak D call: TRBD1 (6 bases). The CDR3 runs 14 residues. The germline V and J ends were trimmed by 3 bases and 5 bases, with 11 bases remaining between them. From germline, CDR1 is SEHNR and CDR2 FQNEAQ (reference sequence). As DNA, the CDR3 is TGTGCCAGCAGCTTTAAGGGGGGGCATCAGCCCCAGCATTTT. As protein: CASSFKGGHQPQHF.